This T cell receptor beta chain was identified in a study of beta chain features in type 1 diabetes. Note on this clone: What it recognizes is unknown.

CD45RO/CCR7/CD25/CD127/CD95/CD27 separated CD4+ naive, central memory, regulatory and stem cell-like memory cells by sorting. Sequenced material consisted of expressed TCRB transcripts (all of the isolated RNA was reverse transcribed). Method: immunoSEQ multiplex PCR; TCRdb's copy keeps in-frame clones and lacks some. The table lists a few hundred thousand clones, roughly 15% of them singletons. Study results and limitations: Patients with Type 1 diabetes showed moderately but significantly shorter TCRB CDR3s in all four CD4+ subsets.

Unmatched junction bases numbered 18, after V lost 5 bases and J lost 4 bases. The CDR3 is 18 residues long. The germline gives CDR1 SEHNR, CDR2 FQNEAQ (reference sequence). The source material was central memory CD4+ T cells from blood. V and J are TRBV7-9 and TRBJ2-3; TRBD2 aligns across 7 bases. The TCR comes from a man aged 30 to 39 in good health. The CDR3 sequence is CASSPSIGTNVGADTQYF. In DNA, the CDR3 is TGTGCCAGCAGCCCAAGTATCGGGACTAACGTGGGGGCAGATACGCAGTATTTT.